This T cell receptor beta chain stems from a study of blood T cell repertoires in COVID-19 (dated by TCRdb to 2019 to 2021). About the study as a whole: Samples from collaborators originated in the United States, Italy and Spain and spanned both the acute and convalescent phases of COVID-19. The sample metadata nearly always contained a de-identified subject ID, COVID-19 status, age in years and sex. The repertoires were released in a freely available public database intended as a resource for research on the immune response to SARS-CoV-2. Where available, HLA class I and class II types were obtained from metadata supplied by the sample provider rather than from assay-based typing. Deeply sampled blood TCRbeta repertoires from subjects exposed to, actively infected with, or recovered from COVID-19 were included in the dataset. Samples came from the ongoing ImmuneRACE study (first 160 participants) plus 1,254 subjects from 6 global collaborators. The prospective study material was composed of cDNA or gDNA derived from T cells, B-cell-depleted T cells, or PBMCs.

With respect to this clone: Its recognized antigen is unknown. Nothing much larger sits one base from this clone, and base qualities are not available.

TCRbeta CDR3 regions were amplified from genomic DNA by means of the immunoSEQ Assay, a bias-controlled multiplex PCR. The original methods were these. The number of nucleated cells in each sample was estimated from the amplification of reference gene primers within the assay. Sequence reads were collapsed and filtered to measure the absolute abundance of every unique TCRbeta CDR3 rearrangement. For each sample, productive Simpson clonality was calculated as the square root of Simpson's diversity index over productive rearrangements. The table was pulled from immuneACCESS by TCRdb, which kept in-frame rearrangements only. Such tables lose some clones; where checked, under half of the loss comes from unresolved V genes, and the rest has no known cause. The DNA gave D and trimming, while V, J and clone size come from that table. The sample profile shows roughly 63,000 clones; less than 80% of them were found once. Roughly 10% of the sample lies in the top ten.

Based on the germline V gene (reference sequence), the CDR1 and CDR2 sequences are SSHAT and FNYEAQ. The CDR3 runs 13 amino acids, cysteine and phenylalanine included. Kept here is only the CDR3 DNA, which spans 39 bases and is read in frame from base 1. V is clipped by 3 bases and J by 3 bases, and the sequence between their germline boundaries is 8 bases long. Overall study outcomes, separate from this receptor: The quantity of clinical and demographic metadata differed by source and by participant and was supplied without curation.

Collaborating institutions collected whole blood in K2EDTA tubes following their own protocols. For TCRbeta analysis, collaborators shipped samples in one of three forms: frozen whole blood, isolated PBMCs, or DNA extracted from either of those sample types. This TCR came from a human donor in a cohort sampled during active COVID-19. Sequencing was carried out using peripheral blood. Rearrangement joined TRBV7-7 to TRBJ2-5; a confident D gene designation cannot be given. The bases read TGTGCCAGCAGCTTTGCGCAGGAAGAGACCCAGTACTTC. It encodes CASSFAQEETQYF.